This is a list of T cell receptor beta chains from one sample in a study of early stage breast cancer tumors. Produced via immunoSEQ multiplex PCR; TCRdb's table is partial and in-frame only. The data contain some 11,000 clones, around 75% of them singletons. The sample taken for sequencing was breast tumor tissue. Source of these receptors: a person between 65 and 79 years old with breast cancer. The conserved cysteine and the conserved F or W are not part of the CDR3 here. D genes are given only for firm matches. Size tells how often a clone was seen (once, few, many) or the class of an expanded clone, and some rows leave it out.

V gene,D gene,J gene,clone size,CDR3 protein
TRBV28,TRBD1,TRBJ1-2,NA,ASSDRGNYGYT
TRBV28,NA,TRBJ2-7,NA,ASSLSLYEQY
TRBV6-5,NA,TRBJ2-3,NA,ASSATSRADTQY
TRBV6-1,NA,TRBJ2-2,few,ASTSRVSGELF
TRBV2,TRBD2,TRBJ2-7,NA,ASSEGLAETYEQY
TRBV30,NA,TRBJ2-5,NA,AWSLEPQY
TRBV7-9,NA,TRBJ2-7,few,ASSSRQYEQY
TRBV6-1,NA,TRBJ1-4,NA,ASSLTGFSNEKLF
TRBV2,TRBD1,TRBJ2-7,few,ASKGQGIGEQY
TRBV4-1,NA,TRBJ1-6,few,ASSPGSSSYNSPLH
TRBV18,TRBD1,TRBJ1-5,NA,ASSPITGDSNQPQH
TRBV7-2,TRBD1,TRBJ1-5,NA,ASSFQGAYQPQH
TRBV6-5,TRBD1,TRBJ1-4,NA,ASSSLPGQGGEKLF
TRBV27,NA,TRBJ2-3,NA,ASRLSRATDTQY
TRBV28,NA,TRBJ1-1,NA,ASSLLETEAF
TRBV5-1,TRBD2,TRBJ2-2,NA,ASSPGLAGGLNTGELF
TRBV7-2,TRBD2,TRBJ2-3,NA,ASSPLAGGNTDTQY
TRBV29-1,TRBD2,TRBJ2-1,few,SVVFWGGTDQF
TRBV9,NA,TRBJ2-1,NA,ASSGTSTSYNEQF
TRBV4-1,TRBD1,TRBJ2-5,NA,ASSQESRQGRETQY
TRBV5-6,NA,TRBJ2-3,NA,ASHIPNTDTQY
TRBV6-1,NA,TRBJ2-7,few,ASVGGLATYEQY
TRBV9,TRBD1,TRBJ2-7,NA,ASSVVDRGPYEQY
TRBV7-2,TRBD1,TRBJ1-4,few,ASSSGQGGEKLF